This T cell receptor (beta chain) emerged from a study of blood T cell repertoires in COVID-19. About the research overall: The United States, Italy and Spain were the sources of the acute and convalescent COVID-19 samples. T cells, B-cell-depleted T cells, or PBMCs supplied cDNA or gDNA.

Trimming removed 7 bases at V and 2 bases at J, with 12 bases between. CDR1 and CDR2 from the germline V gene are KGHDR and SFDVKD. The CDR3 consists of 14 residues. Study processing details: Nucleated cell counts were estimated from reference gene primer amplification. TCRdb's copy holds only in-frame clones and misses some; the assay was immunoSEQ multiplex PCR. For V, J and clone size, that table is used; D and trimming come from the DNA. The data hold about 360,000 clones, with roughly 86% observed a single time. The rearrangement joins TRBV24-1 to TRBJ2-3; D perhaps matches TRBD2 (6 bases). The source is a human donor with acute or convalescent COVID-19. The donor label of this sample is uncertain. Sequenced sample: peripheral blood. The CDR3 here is CATRGRYLTDTQYF. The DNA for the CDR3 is TGTGCCACCAGGGGGAGGTATCTCACAGATACGCAGTATTTT.